The rows below give T cell receptor beta chains drawn from one sample of a study of blood T cell repertoires in COVID-19. TCRdb's copy holds only in-frame clones and misses some; the assay was immunoSEQ multiplex PCR. The sample records around 52,000 clones, about four fifths being singletons. Sample: peripheral blood. The receptors originated from a woman in her fifties or sixties with acute or convalescent COVID-19. The conserved cysteine and the conserved F or W are not part of the CDR3 here.

v_call cdr3_aa
TRBV24-1 ATSDPGLPASGELF
TRBV6-5 ASRGASVAQH
TRBV27 ASTAGNSYEQY
TRBV30 AWRAGGWMNTEAF
TRBV5-4 ASSARTGLLYGYT
TRBV6-5 ASGSGQGSAEQY
TRBV19 ASSEQTGGNQPQH
TRBV12-3/TRBV12-4 ASSLGGGDGYT
TRBV27 ASRDGSSYEQY
TRBV13 ASSLERGFTYEQY
TRBV6-5 ASSSDIATNEKLF
TRBV6-2/TRBV6-3 ASSSAAGNQPQH
TRBV4-1 ASSQTGGLTEAF
TRBV18 AILGEAGAQETQY
TRBV19 ATGGPSSYNEQF
TRBV6-5 ASGDIGYEQY
TRBV7-9 ASSPSAEAF
TRBV3-1/TRBV3-2 ASSPGQVYGYT
TRBV6-5 ASSQGPSSGNTIY
TRBV6-6 ASSYSGTGAAEQY
TRBV27 ASSFRESGNTEAF
TRBV4-1 ASSPSQGASYEQY
TRBV19 ASSPRTDLNDGYT
TRBV19 AGGQGLGQPQH
TRBV12-3/TRBV12-4 ASASGAGNTIY
TRBV4-1 ASSQDEGARYGYT
TRBV5-4 ASSLAFGTSGGKDTQY
TRBV20-1 SASGLAGARSSYNEQF
TRBV7-9 ASSPGSSYNSPLH
TRBV2 ASSVWGPDTQY
TRBV11-2 ASSFLAQSTDTQY
TRBV19 ASSIGTGVYEQF
TRBV27 ASSLSITNHYGYT
TRBV6-5 ASSFSGVGEQY
TRBV20-1 SVGSATEAF
TRBV13 ASRRGGTGELF
TRBV5-1 ASSLGGPTNEKLF